The 14 T cell receptor beta chains presented below share a single source sample, sequenced in a study of T cells after yellow fever vaccination. Each CDR3 protein is one row after TCRdb ran MiXCR on the 5' RACE reads. This table holds 300,000 to 350,000 distinct CDR3 sequences, roughly 8% found once. The sequencing used PBMCs, collected about 49 days after the first yellow fever vaccination. The receptors were gathered from a man aged 18-30 years who received the YFV17D yellow fever vaccine.

The genes are TRBV20-1 and TRBJ2-2; 11 bases agree with TRBD2. The CDR3 is made up of 16 amino acids. Germline CDR1 reads DFQATT; CDR2 reads SNEGSKA (reference sequence). The V segment lost 0 bases and the J segment 7 bases; nucleotides outside the gene matches: 7. The CDR3 protein is CSARDGASGGFGELFF. The CDR3 coding sequence is TGCAGTGCTAGAGATGGTGCTAGCGGGGGGTTCGGGGAGCTGTTTTTT.

Ten or more counts support this clonotype. At one boundary the junction diverges from the germline segment, which might be a read error. The chain has TRBV4-2 and TRBJ2-1; 10 positions match TRBD2. The germline V gene encodes CDR1 LGHNA and CDR2 YNFKEQ. The CDR3 consists of 15 residues. The CDR3 reads CASSQDWPLAGALLF. DNA for the CDR3: TGTGCCAGCAGCCAAGATTGGCCCCTAGCGGGGGCACTTCTCTTC.

This clonotype occurred a few times. The CDR3 region is CASSLAPDPLDLGGANVLTF. The CDR3 DNA sequence: TGTGCCAGCAGTTTAGCGCCCGATCCCTTGGATTTGGGTGGGGCCAACGTCCTGACTTTC. The chain links TRBV12-3 or TRBV12-4 to TRBJ2-6; D unclear. The CDR3 sequence is 20 residues long. V lost 0 bases and J 3 bases, leaving 21 bases between the germline ends.

The rearrangement links TRBV6-2 or TRBV6-3 to TRBJ1-2; 9 positions agree with TRBD1. The CDR3 runs 21 residues. V lost 0 bases, J lost 8 bases, and 25 bases stayed unmatched. CDR1 is MNHEY and CDR2 is SVGEGT in the germline V gene. The CDR3 loop reads CASSYSLPILNTGTGYSGYTF. Written as DNA, the CDR3 is TGTGCCAGCAGTTACTCCCTACCAATTCTGAACACCGGGACAGGGTATTCGGGCTACACCTTC.

This clonotype has a handful of counts. This chain links TRBV4-1 with TRBJ2-1; 9 bases are a match to TRBD1. The germline gives CDR1 MGHRA, CDR2 YSYEKL. The CDR3 totals 16 residues. With 4 bases clipped from V and 3 bases from J, the junction kept 7 bases outside the gene matches. The CDR3, as DNA: TGCGCCAGCAGCCCTGGGGGACAGGGAAACTACAATGAGCAGTTCTTC. It yields the protein CASSPGGQGNYNEQFF.

This rearrangement joins TRBV5-1 to TRBJ2-1; TRBD1 is a possible D gene (6 bases). The CDR3 covers 16 residues. CDR1 and CDR2 from the germline V gene are SGHRS and YFSETQ. Deletions cut 0 bases from V and 3 bases from J, with 13 bases between. CDR3 DNA sequence: TGCGCCAGCAGCTTGGAAGGGGGTTTCGTCTACAATGAGCAGTTCTTC. The encoded protein is CASSLEGGFVYNEQFF.

This clonotype was found a few times. The chain uses TRBV15 and TRBJ1-5, with 10 bases identical to TRBD1. The CDR3 length is 20 residues. Germline lookup yields CDR1 LNHNV and CDR2 YYDKDF (reference sequence). J gave up 3 bases and V 3 bases, and 17 bases lay outside the gene matches. In nucleotides, the CDR3 is TGTGCCACCAGCAGCTCGGGACAGGGGACCCAATTACGTTCCAATCAGCCCCAGCATTTT. Its protein is CATSSSGQGTQLRSNQPQHF.

This chain links TRBV7-2 with TRBJ2-7; 9 bases are a match to TRBD1. Germline V gene data show CDR1 as SGHTA and CDR2 as FQGNSA. This CDR3 region has 16 residues. J gave up 3 bases and V 7 bases, and 13 bases lay outside the gene matches. In DNA form, the CDR3 reads TGTGCCAGCACCCCTGACGGGACAGGGTTGTTCTACGAGCAGTACTTC. Its protein is CASTPDGTGLFYEQYF. The variable domain in full, completed from reference TRBV7-2 and TRBJ2-7, reads GAGVSQSPSNKVTEKGKDVELRCDPISGHTALYWYRQSLGQGLEFLIYFQGNSAPDKSGLPSDRFSAERTGGSVSTLTIQRTQQEDSAVYLCASTPDGTGLFYEQYFGPGTRLTVT.

The gene calls are TRBV5-1 and TRBJ1-2; TRBD1 matches 9 bases. CDR1 is SGHRS and CDR2 is YFSETQ in the germline V gene. The trim removed 4 bases at V and 6 bases at J, leaving 7 bases unmatched. CDR3 length: 14 amino acids. The CDR3 spells CASSISGTGNGYTF. DNA for the CDR3: TGCGCCAGCAGCATATCCGGGACAGGGAATGGCTACACCTTC.

The chain couples TRBV19 to TRBJ1-1; no definite D call. This CDR3 contains 14 residues. Per the germline V gene, CDR1 is LNHDA and CDR2 is SQIVND (reference sequence). Trimming removed 7 bases at V and 0 bases at J, with 12 bases between. This CDR3 is CASIEEGMNTEAFF. CDR3 DNA: TGTGCCAGTATAGAGGAAGGCATGAACACTGAAGCTTTCTTT. Supplemented by reference TRBV19 and TRBJ1-1, the full variable domain reads DGGITQSPKYLFRKEGQNVTLSCEQNLNHDAMYWYRQDPGQGLRLIYYSQIVNDFQKGDIAEGYSVSREKKESFPLTVTSAQKNPTAFYLCASIEEGMNTEAFFGQGTRLTVV.

The CDR3 loop reads CASSLFEGDTQYF. The CDR3 DNA sequence: TGCGCCAGCAGCTTATTCGAGGGGGATACGCAGTATTTT. The chain uses TRBV5-1 and TRBJ2-3; tentatively, D is TRBD1 or TRBD2 (5 bases each). The CDR3 is made up of 13 amino acids. Between the trimmed V and J ends, which lost 2 bases and 6 bases, there was a span of 10 bases. Per the germline V gene, CDR1 is SGHRS and CDR2 is YFSETQ.

This clonotype was observed a few times. The genes are TRBV20-1 and TRBJ2-1; perhaps TRBD1 as D (5 bases). Germline V gene lookup returns CDR1 DFQATT and CDR2 SNEGSKA (reference sequence). Deletions cut 2 bases from V and 4 bases from J, with 15 bases between. The CDR3 is 15 amino acids. The CDR3 protein is CSARSQGARYNEQFF. The CDR3 coding sequence is TGCAGTGCTAGAAGTCAAGGGGCCCGTTACAATGAGCAGTTCTTC.

This clonotype was observed a handful of times. Written as DNA, the CDR3 is TGTGCCAGCAGCTTGCGGGGTTCGAACACCGGGGAGCTGTTTTTT. It translates to CASSLRGSNTGELFF. V gene TRBV5-4 combines with J gene TRBJ2-2; D perhaps matches TRBD2 (5 bases). V lost 1 base and J 0 bases, leaving 7 bases between the germline ends. Germline CDR1 SGHNT, CDR2 YYREEE (reference sequence). CDR3 length: 15 amino acids.

This clonotype was counted only a few times. The chain recombines TRBV7-2 with TRBJ1-6; 9 bases are shared with TRBD1. V was pared by 4 bases and J by 8 bases, with 6 bases of the junction left unmatched. Germline values: CDR1 SGHTA, CDR2 FQGNSA. This CDR3 has 15 amino acids. The CDR3 loop is CASSSSGTGYSPLHF. The CDR3, as DNA: TGTGCCAGCAGCTCCTCCGGGACAGGGTATTCACCCCTCCACTTT.